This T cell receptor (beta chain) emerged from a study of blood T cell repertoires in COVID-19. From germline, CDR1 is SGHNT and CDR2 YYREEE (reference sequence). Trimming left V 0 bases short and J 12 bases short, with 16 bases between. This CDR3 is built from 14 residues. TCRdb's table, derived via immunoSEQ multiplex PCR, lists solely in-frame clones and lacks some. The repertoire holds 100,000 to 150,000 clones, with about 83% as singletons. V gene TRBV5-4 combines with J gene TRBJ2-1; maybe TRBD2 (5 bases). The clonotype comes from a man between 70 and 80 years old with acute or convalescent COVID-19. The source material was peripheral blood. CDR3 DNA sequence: TGTGCCAGCAGCTTGGGGACCATGGGCGGGCGGCAGTTCTTC. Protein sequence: CASSLGTMGGRQFF.